These T cell receptor beta chains were read from a single sample in a study of cytomegalovirus exposure and HLA in healthy donors. The data were produced by immunoSEQ multiplex PCR, yet TCRdb's version contains in-frame clones alone and is incomplete. The table has about 56,000 clones, roughly 80% seen once; the top ten hold 1.7%. Input material: PBMCs. Receptors were obtained from a man in his forties or fifties in good health and CMV-seronegative. The CDR3 runs from the conserved cysteine through the conserved F or W. D genes are given only for firm matches. Clone size is not always given. Where it is, it says once, few, many or a class for expanded clones.

d_call	v_call	clone_size	j_call	cdr3_aa	cdr3_nt
.	TRBV18	.	TRBJ1-6	CASSPLMGRSPLHF	TGTGCCAGCTCACCACTTATGGGGAGATCACCCCTCCACTTT
TRBD1	TRBV28	once	TRBJ1-2	CASRLRAGGEGYTF	TGTGCCAGCAGACTAAGGGCAGGGGGAGAGGGCTACACCTTC
TRBD2	TRBV2	.	TRBJ2-2	CASSERSTRAGIVGELFF	TGTGCCAGCAGTGAGAGGTCCACGAGAGCGGGGATCGTCGGGGAGCTGTTTTTT
TRBD2	TRBV7-9	.	TRBJ2-2	CASSIASGGAGTGELFF	TGTGCCAGCAGCATCGCTAGCGGGGGGGCAGGGACCGGGGAGCTGTTTTTT
.	TRBV7-2	.	TRBJ1-2	CASSLDGVKGDYGYTF	TGTGCCAGCAGCTTAGATGGAGTAAAGGGGGACTATGGCTACACCTTC
TRBD1	TRBV5-1	.	TRBJ1-1	CASSLSLGTGNTEAFF	TGCGCCAGCAGCTTGTCCCTGGGGACAGGGAACACTGAAGCTTTCTTT
.	TRBV19	.	TRBJ1-5	CASSSSGDQPQHF	TGTGCCAGTAGCAGCTCAGGGGATCAGCCCCAGCATTTT
.	TRBV2	.	TRBJ2-2	CASDRNTGELFF	TGTGCCAGTGATAGGAACACCGGGGAGCTGTTTTTT
.	TRBV28	.	TRBJ1-2	CASSPVGEIMTNYGYTF	TGTGCCAGCAGTCCGGTCGGAGAGATTATGACTAACTATGGCTACACCTTC
.	TRBV6-6	.	TRBJ2-2	CASSYSITTNTGELFF	TGTGCCAGCAGTTACTCGATTACAACGAACACCGGGGAGCTGTTTTTT
.	TRBV29-1	.	TRBJ2-1	CSVGGGVDSYNEQFF	TGCAGCGTGGGTGGTGGAGTCGACTCCTACAATGAGCAGTTCTTC
TRBD2	TRBV12-5	.	TRBJ2-6	CASGFTLRGGFGANVLTF	TGTGCTAGTGGTTTTACCTTGCGGGGGGGCTTCGGGGCCAACGTCCTGACTTTC
.	TRBV7-2	once	TRBJ2-5	CASAPDGGRAQYF	TGTGCCAGCGCGCCGGACGGCGGGCGAGCCCAGTACTTC
TRBD1	TRBV25-1	.	TRBJ2-1	CASSTGQSYNEQFF	TGTGCCAGCAGTACGGGACAGTCCTACAATGAGCAGTTCTTC
.	TRBV29-1	.	TRBJ1-2	CSVTTANYGYTF	TGCAGCGTAACGACAGCTAACTATGGCTACACCTTC
.	TRBV6-5	few	TRBJ2-1	CASRQDHSYNEQFF	TGTGCCAGCAGACAGGATCACTCCTACAATGAGCAGTTCTTC
.	TRBV5-6	.	TRBJ2-1	CASSPLGPTGEQFF	TGTGCCAGCAGCCCCCTAGGCCCAACGGGGGAGCAGTTCTTC
.	TRBV5-6	.	TRBJ1-3	CASSPLPAPGNTIYF	TGTGCCAGCAGCCCACTTCCAGCGCCTGGAAACACCATATATTTT
.	TRBV30	.	TRBJ1-2	CAWSGRTTGTTSNYGYTF	TGTGCCTGGAGCGGACGAACCACCGGGACAACTTCTAACTATGGCTACACCTTC
.	TRBV7-8	.	TRBJ1-3	CASSPYRTGTSGNTIYF	TGTGCCAGCAGCCCCTACCGAACAGGGACATCTGGAAACACCATATATTTT
TRBD2	TRBV6-5	.	TRBJ2-3	CASSYAGGSTDTQYF	TGTGCCAGCAGTTACGCGGGGGGGAGCACAGATACGCAGTATTTT
.	TRBV4-1	.	TRBJ2-5	CASSQVQGAETQYF	TGCGCCAGCAGCCAAGTTCAAGGGGCAGAGACCCAGTACTTC
TRBD2	TRBV5-6	.	TRBJ2-5	CASSLYSGSPRETQYF	TGTGCCAGCAGCTTGTATAGCGGGAGTCCCAGGGAGACCCAGTACTTC
.	TRBV6-5	.	TRBJ1-2	CASSYRGAHGYTF	TGTGCCAGCAGTTACCGGGGGGCACATGGCTACACCTTC
.	TRBV30	.	TRBJ1-6	CAWRSRGVGSPLHF	TGTGCCTGGAGATCCCGGGGGGTAGGTTCACCCCTCCACTTT
TRBD1	TRBV14	.	TRBJ2-1	CASSQDHGQGAIRTYNEQFF	TGTGCCAGCAGCCAAGATCATGGACAGGGGGCAATAAGGACCTACAATGAGCAGTTCTTC
.	TRBV4-3	once	TRBJ2-3	CASSHSGDTQYF	TGCGCCAGCAGCCATTCAGGGGATACGCAGTATTTT
.	TRBV27	.	TRBJ2-7	CASSPSKGPYEQYF	TGTGCCAGCAGCCCTTCGAAGGGGCCCTACGAGCAGTACTTC
.	TRBV4-3	.	TRBJ2-2	CASSQERSFANTGELFF	TGCGCCAGCAGCCAAGAACGGTCGTTCGCGAACACCGGGGAGCTGTTTTTT
.	TRBV6-1	.	TRBJ2-3	CASSSDNADTQYF	TGTGCCAGCAGCTCGGACAATGCAGATACGCAGTATTTT
.	TRBV5-1	.	TRBJ1-6	CASSLNRNNSPLHF	TGCGCCAGCAGCTTAAACAGGAACAATTCACCCCTCCACTTT
.	TRBV29-1	.	TRBJ2-5	CSHKYQETQYF	TGCAGCCACAAGTACCAAGAGACCCAGTACTTC
TRBD1	TRBV4-2	.	TRBJ1-3	CASSRSIGDRGGWRSGNTIYF	TGTGCCAGCAGCCGCTCCATAGGGGACAGGGGAGGTTGGCGCTCTGGAAACACCATATATTTT
.	TRBV5-6	.	TRBJ1-1	CASSQGPNTEAFF	TGTGCCAGCTCACAGGGCCCGAACACTGAAGCTTTCTTT
TRBD2	TRBV28	.	TRBJ2-5	CASSFLAGQETQYF	TGTGCCAGCAGTTTCTTAGCGGGGCAAGAGACCCAGTACTTC
TRBD1	TRBV7-2	.	TRBJ1-2	CASSRAGGSGYTF	TGTGCCAGCAGCCGGGCAGGGGGCTCTGGCTACACCTTC
TRBD2	TRBV7-9	.	TRBJ2-5	CASSLELAGKETQYF	TGTGCCAGCAGTTTGGAGCTAGCGGGGAAAGAGACCCAGTACTTC
.	TRBV9	few	TRBJ2-1	CASSVAEETSSYNEQFF	TGTGCCAGCAGCGTAGCGGAGGAAACTAGCTCCTACAATGAGCAGTTCTTC
.	TRBV19	.	TRBJ1-5	CASSHNRNSNQPQHF	TGTGCCAGTAGTCACAACAGGAATAGCAATCAGCCCCAGCATTTT
.	TRBV4-3	.	TRBJ2-3	CASSQDKDTQYF	TGCGCCAGCAGCCAAGATAAAGATACGCAGTATTTT
.	TRBV7-9	.	TRBJ1-6	CASSSPGTHNSPLHF	TGTGCCAGCAGCTCCCCCGGGACACATAATTCACCCCTCCACTTT
TRBD1	TRBV19	.	TRBJ1-1	CASSIKDRGAEAFF	TGTGCCAGTAGTATAAAGGACAGGGGCGCTGAAGCTTTCTTT